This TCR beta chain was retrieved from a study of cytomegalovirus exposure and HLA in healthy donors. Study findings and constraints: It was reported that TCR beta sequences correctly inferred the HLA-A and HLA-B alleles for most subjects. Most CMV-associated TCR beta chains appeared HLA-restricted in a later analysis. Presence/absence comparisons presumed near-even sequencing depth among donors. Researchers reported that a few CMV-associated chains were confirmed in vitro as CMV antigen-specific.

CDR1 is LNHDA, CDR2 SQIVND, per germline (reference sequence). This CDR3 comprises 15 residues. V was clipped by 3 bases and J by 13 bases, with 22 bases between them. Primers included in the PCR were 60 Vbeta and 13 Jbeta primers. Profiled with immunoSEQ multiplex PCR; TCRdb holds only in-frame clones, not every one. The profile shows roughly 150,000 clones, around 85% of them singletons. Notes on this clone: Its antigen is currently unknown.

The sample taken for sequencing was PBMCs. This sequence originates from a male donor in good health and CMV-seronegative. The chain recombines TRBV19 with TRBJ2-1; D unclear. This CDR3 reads CASSIPLSHLPRQFF. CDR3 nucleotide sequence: TGTGCCAGTAGTATCCCCTTATCACACCTCCCTCGTCAGTTCTTC.